What follows are 24 T cell receptor beta chains derived from one specimen sequenced in a study of patients and donors after allogeneic stem cell transplantation. TCRdb called the RT-PCR reads again in MiXCR, with one record for every CDR3 protein. The data show 410,000 or so distinct CDR3 sequences, roughly 16% seen once. Sequencing input: blood, either unsorted or a sorted T cell fraction (not recorded which). The receptors stem from a human donor who was either an allogeneic HSCT recipient or a stem cell or donor lymphocyte infusion donor (not recorded which). It is not recorded whose cells these are; they may come from a transplant donor.

There are many counts of this clonotype. The CDR3 loop reads CASSLPFWDSDSYEQYF. The CDR3 DNA reads as TGTGCCAGCAGCTTACCTTTTTGGGACAGCGATTCCTACGAGCAGTACTTC. The gene calls are TRBV7-8 and TRBJ2-7; 7 bases are shared with TRBD1. Germline CDR1 SGHVS, CDR2 FQNEAQ. Germline trimming cut 2 bases from V and 1 base from J; bases unmatched to any gene: 11. This CDR3 spans 17 amino acids.

This clonotype was recorded a few times. The rearrangement uses TRBV7-2 and TRBJ2-1, with 14 bases aligning to TRBD2. V dropped 5 bases and J dropped 12; count of bases not matched to a gene: 12. Germline V gene data show CDR1 as SGHTA and CDR2 as FQGNSA. The CDR3 has 16 residues. The CDR3 region is CASSLREGLAGVGQFF. As DNA, the CDR3 is TGTGCCAGCAGCCTTCGAGAGGGACTAGCGGGGGTTGGGCAGTTCTTC.

The rearrangement uses TRBV29-1 and TRBJ1-1; no clear D. Per the germline V gene, CDR1 is SQVTM and CDR2 is ANQGSEA. The V end was cut by 5 bases, the J end by 6 bases, with 10 bases between. This CDR3 region has 11 residues. CDR3 region: CSVREVAEAFF. CDR3 DNA: TGCAGCGTTAGAGAGGTGGCTGAAGCTTTCTTT.

The chain is built from TRBV6-1 and TRBJ1-2; 9 positions agree with TRBD1. The CDR3 totals 15 residues. Trimming took 6 bases from V and 3 from J; bases not matched to a gene: 8. CDR1 is MNHNS and CDR2 is SASEGT in the germline V gene. This chain's CDR3 is CASSFWTGADYGYTF. CDR3 coding DNA: TGTGCCAGCAGCTTCTGGACAGGGGCTGACTATGGCTACACCTTC.

Only a few counts were recorded for this clonotype. The chain combines TRBV20-1 with TRBJ2-1; perhaps TRBD2 as D (6 bases). Trimming stripped 5 bases from V and 7 bases from J, with 21 bases between. Looked up from germline, CDR1 is DFQATT and CDR2 is SNEGSKA (reference sequence). The CDR3 is 15 residues long. The CDR3 DNA reads as TGCAGTGCTGGCGAACCCGGGAGACAGTTAAATGAGCAGTTCTTC. As protein: CSAGEPGRQLNEQFF.

This chain connects TRBV6-5 to TRBJ1-1, with TRBD1 identical over 9 bases. Germline loops: CDR1 MNHEY, CDR2 SVGAGI. The CDR3 totals 14 residues. V shed 4 bases and J 7 bases; nucleotides not matched to a gene: 7. This CDR3 reads CASSSNPDRGEAFF. The CDR3 DNA sequence: TGTGCCAGCAGTTCGAATCCGGACAGGGGTGAAGCTTTCTTT.

This clonotype was observed a few times. In DNA, the CDR3 is TGTGCCACCAGTGCCAAAGACGCGGGAGACTATGGCTACACCTTC. This gives the protein CATSAKDAGDYGYTF. The V gene is TRBV24-1, the J gene TRBJ1-2; D is unresolved. The CDR3 has 15 residues. Germline V gives CDR1 KGHDR, CDR2 SFDVKD. V dropped 5 bases and J dropped 3 bases, with 15 bases sitting between them.

The table lists this clonotype with a few counts. The chain joins TRBV10-3 to TRBJ1-5; tentative D call: TRBD1 (5 bases). The germline gives CDR1 ENHRY, CDR2 SYGVKD. This CDR3 region has 13 residues. The V and J ends lost 6 bases and 7 bases respectively, with 13 bases between them. CDR3 region: CAIRKGLKQPQHF. CDR3 coding DNA: TGTGCCATCAGAAAGGGACTAAAACAGCCCCAGCATTTT.

The chain carries TRBV7-2 and TRBJ2-7, with 10 bases that match TRBD1. CDR1 and CDR2 from the germline V gene are SGHTA and FQGNSA. The trim removed 3 bases at V and 5 bases at J, leaving 7 bases unmatched. The CDR3 totals 15 residues. The CDR3 region is CASSFDRGRLDEQYF. CDR3 bases: TGTGCCAGCAGCTTCGACAGGGGGCGGTTGGACGAGCAGTACTTC.

This clonotype was found many times. The CDR3 here is CASRSGSPRTGELFF. The CDR3 DNA reads TGCGCCAGCAGAAGCGGGAGTCCCCGCACCGGGGAGCTGTTTTTT. The chain joins TRBV5-1 to TRBJ2-2; 8 nucleotides align to TRBD2. V trimming: 5 bases; J trimming: 4 bases; junction bases outside the gene matches: 7. Germline V gives CDR1 SGHRS, CDR2 YFSETQ. The CDR3 covers 15 residues. Variable domain in full (rest from reference TRBV5-1 and TRBJ2-2): KAGVTQTPRYLIKTRGQQVTLSCSPISGHRSVSWYQQTPGQGLQFLFEYFSETQRNKGNFPGRFSGRQFSNSRSEMNVSTLELGDSALYLCASRSGSPRTGELFFGEGSRLTVL.

This chain joins TRBV7-2 and TRBJ1-5; unclear D gene. With 3 bases removed from V and 4 bases from J, the gap between germline ends came to 7 bases. This CDR3 spans 13 amino acids. Germline V lookup: CDR1 SGHTA, CDR2 FQGNSA. CDR3 coding DNA: TGTGCCAGCAGCTTTGTCAGGAATCAGCCCCAGCATTTT. It translates to CASSFVRNQPQHF. The full variable domain, its missing parts supplied by reference TRBV7-2 and TRBJ1-5, is GAGVSQSPSNKVTEKGKDVELRCDPISGHTALYWYRQSLGQGLEFLIYFQGNSAPDKSGLPSDRFSAERTGGSVSTLTIQRTQQEDSAVYLCASSFVRNQPQHFGDGTRLSIL.

This clonotype was recorded a few times. The rearrangement links TRBV25-1 to TRBJ2-5; TRBD2 aligns across 8 bases. The CDR3 is made up of 13 amino acids. J was trimmed by 2 bases and V by 4 bases; bases with no gene match: 0. Germline CDR1 and CDR2: MGHDK and SYGVNS. The CDR3, as DNA: TGTGCCAGCAGTGCGGGAGGGCAAGAGACCCAGTACTTC. It specifies CASSAGGQETQYF.

This clonotype has ten or more counts. This rearrangement joins TRBV12-3 or TRBV12-4 to TRBJ2-4; D tentatively fits TRBD1 or TRBD2 (5 bases each). The CDR3 consists of 16 residues. Trimming pared 6 bases from V and 4 bases from J, leaving 19 bases between. The CDR3 nucleotides read TGTGCCAGCAGATATGACTCTGGGACCGCAAAAAACATTCAGTACTTC. Amino acids: CASRYDSGTAKNIQYF.

This clonotype was counted between two and nine times. The chain has TRBV6-1 and TRBJ2-1; possible D gene TRBD1, 6 bases. V was trimmed by 9 bases and J by 5 bases, leaving 17 bases between them. The V gene's germline CDR1 is MNHNS and CDR2 SASEGT. This CDR3 spans 14 amino acids. CDR3 sequence: CARARTALNNEQFF. In nucleotides, the CDR3 is TGTGCCAGGGCCCGGACAGCCTTGAACAATGAGCAGTTCTTC.

This clonotype occurred a few times. This sequence joins TRBV11-2 and TRBJ1-3; no reliable D call. Between the trimmed V and J ends, which lost 1 base and 4 bases, there was a span of 8 bases. Germline CDR1 and CDR2: SGHAT and FQNNGV. The CDR3 extends over 14 amino acids. The CDR3 region is CASSLGAPGNTIYF. Written as DNA, the CDR3 is TGTGCCAGCAGCTTAGGAGCTCCAGGAAACACCATATATTTT.

This clonotype was seen a few times. The rearrangement joins TRBV7-9 to TRBJ1-3; 7 bases are shared with TRBD1. CDR3 length equals 15 residues. J lost 9 bases, V lost 1 base, and 9 bases had no gene match. CDR1 SEHNR and CDR2 FQNEAQ come from the germline V gene (reference sequence). The DNA of the CDR3 is TGTGCCAGCAGCTTAGACCCCGGGACAGTGGGCACCATATATTTT. Translated, it gives CASSLDPGTVGTIYF.

The chain recombines TRBV9 with TRBJ2-2, with TRBD2 identical over 10 bases. This CDR3 contains 19 residues. Trimming cost V 0 bases and J 3 bases; bases outside gene matches: 11. Germline V gene sequence: CDR1 SGDLS, CDR2 YYNGEE. The chain's CDR3 is CASSVGAGGRSGDTGELFF. CDR3 nucleotide sequence: TGTGCCAGCAGCGTAGGAGCGGGGGGGCGTAGCGGGGACACCGGGGAGCTGTTTTTT. Full variable domain (missing parts from reference TRBV9 and TRBJ2-2): DSGVTQTPKHLITATGQRVTLRCSPRSGDLSVYWYQQSLDQGLQFLIQYYNGEERAKGNILERFSAQQFPDLHSELNLSSLELGDSALYFCASSVGAGGRSGDTGELFFGEGSRLTVL.

This clonotype has just a few counts. Here the CDR3 DNA reads TGTGCCAGCTCACCGGAGGGGTCGGTCTCACCCCTCCACTTT. Encoded protein: CASSPEGSVSPLHF. V gene TRBV18 combines with J gene TRBJ1-6; D perhaps matches TRBD1 (5 bases). Germline CDR1 and CDR2: KGHSH and LQKENI. V gave up 3 bases and J gave up 10 bases, with 13 bases separating them. The CDR3 spans 14 residues.

This clonotype was counted a few times. The J gene is TRBJ2-7, the V gene TRBV11-1, with 15 bases lining up with TRBD2. The CDR3 runs 18 residues. The germline V gene has CDR1 SGHAT and CDR2 FQDESV (reference sequence). V shed 5 bases and J 0 bases; nucleotides not matched to a gene: 8. The CDR3 DNA sequence: TGTGCCAGCAGCCTGGGACTAGCGGGAGGCACTAGCTCCTACGAGCAGTACTTC. This codes for CASSLGLAGGTSSYEQYF.

This clonotype was seen at least ten times. The gene calls are TRBV7-2 and TRBJ2-7; 14 nucleotides match TRBD2. Germline V CDR1 and CDR2: SGHTA, FQGNSA. The CDR3 extends over 16 amino acids. V was pared by 3 bases and J by 4 bases, with 5 bases of the junction left unmatched. The CDR3: CASSLGLAGVWYEQYF. The CDR3 DNA sequence: TGTGCCAGCAGCTTGGGACTAGCGGGAGTTTGGTACGAGCAGTACTTC.

The table lists this clonotype with a count of one. CDR3 in amino acids: CASSQEGWTSRTDTQYF. The CDR3 coding sequence is TGTGCCAGCAGCCAAGAAGGATGGACTAGCAGGACAGATACGCAGTATTTT. The chain uses TRBV4-2 and TRBJ2-3; 8 bases are a match to TRBD2. CDR1 is LGHNA and CDR2 is YNFKEQ in the germline V gene. Germline trimming cut 0 bases from V and 3 bases from J; bases unmatched to any gene: 8. This CDR3 contains 17 residues.

This clonotype was observed a handful of times. V and J are TRBV27 and TRBJ2-2, with no clear D. This CDR3 contains 15 residues. V lost 2 bases and J lost 4, with 11 bases in between. CDR1 and CDR2 (germline): MNHEY, SMNVEV (reference sequence). CDR3 nucleotide sequence: TGTGCCAGCAGTTTAAACGGACCACTCACCGGGGAGCTGTTTTTT. Translation gives CASSLNGPLTGELFF.

This clonotype appeared a single time. The V gene is TRBV15, the J gene TRBJ1-1; 7 bases fit TRBD1. Germline CDR1 LNHNV, CDR2 YYDKDF (reference sequence). V shed 3 bases, J shed 0 bases, and the junction held 1 base outside the gene matches. The CDR3 length is 14 residues. The CDR3 spells CATSRTGLNTEAFF. CDR3 bases: TGTGCCACCAGCAGGACAGGGCTGAACACTGAAGCTTTCTTT.

The chain couples TRBV5-4 to TRBJ1-4; D not resolved. The CDR3 runs to 13 residues. Germline lookup yields CDR1 SGHNT and CDR2 YYREEE (reference sequence). Trimming removed 1 base from V and 5 bases from J, with 6 bases in between. DNA for the CDR3: TGTGCCAGCAGCTTGCAACTCAATGAAAAACTGTTTTTT. Translated, it gives CASSLQLNEKLFF.